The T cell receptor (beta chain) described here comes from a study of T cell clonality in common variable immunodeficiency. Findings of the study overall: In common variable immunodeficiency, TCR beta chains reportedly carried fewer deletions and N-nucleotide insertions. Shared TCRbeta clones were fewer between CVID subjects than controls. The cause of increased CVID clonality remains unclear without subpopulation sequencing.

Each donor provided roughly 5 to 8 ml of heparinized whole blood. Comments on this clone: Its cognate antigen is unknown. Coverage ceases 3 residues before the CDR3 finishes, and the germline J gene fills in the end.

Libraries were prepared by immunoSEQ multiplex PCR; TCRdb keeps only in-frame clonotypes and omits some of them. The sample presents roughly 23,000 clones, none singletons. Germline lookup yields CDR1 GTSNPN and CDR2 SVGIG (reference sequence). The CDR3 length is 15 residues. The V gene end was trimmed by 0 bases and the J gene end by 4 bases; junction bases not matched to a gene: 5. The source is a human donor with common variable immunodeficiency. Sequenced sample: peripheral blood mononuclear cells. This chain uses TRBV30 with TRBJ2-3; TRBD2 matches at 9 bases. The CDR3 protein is CAWSVGSGSSDTQYF. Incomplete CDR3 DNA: TGTGCCTGGAGTGTAGGTAGCGGGAGTTCAGATACG. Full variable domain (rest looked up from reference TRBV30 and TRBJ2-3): SQTIHQWPATLVQPVGSPLSLECTVEGTSNPNLYWYRQAAGRGLQLLFYSVGIGQISSEVPQNLSASRPQDRQFILSSKKLLLSDSGFYLCAWSVGSGSSDTQYFGPGTRLTVL.